One T cell receptor (beta chain) is described in this entry. The germline V gene encodes CDR1 LNHDA and CDR2 SQIVND (reference sequence). The CDR3 runs to 15 residues. Naivety among CD8 cells was defined by CD45RO negativity and positive CCR7 selection, thereby excluding terminally differentiated effector memory CD45RA+ cells. These data come from a study of shared clonotypes between healthy human individuals. At the level of the study: A donor's plate count was three for CD4 naive and three for CD4 memory; CD8 naive had two and CD8 memory one.

Measured with immunoSEQ multiplex PCR; TCRdb has only the in-frame clones, and not every one. The repertoire includes roughly 590,000 clones, just under 97% of them detected once, and 0.085% to 0.11% sits in the top ten. Sample: naive CD8+ T cells sorted from blood. The genes are TRBV19 and TRBJ2-5; D not certain. The J call may be wrong; the DNA end is better matched by TRBJ2-7. The sequence derives from a woman aged 25 to 45 in good health. CDR3 nucleotide sequence: TGTGCCAGTAGTCTATCCGCGGACCCGGGCTACGAGCAGTACTTC. Translated: CASSLSADPGYEQYF.